Listed below are T cell receptor beta chains from one sample, sequenced in a study of T-cell memory formation after mild COVID-19. TCRdb passed the 5' RACE reads through MiXCR, listing each CDR3 protein once. This sample yields about 600,000 distinct CDR3 sequences, of which about a fifth are seen a single time; about 8.2% belongs to the top ten. What was sequenced was PBMCs or a T cell subset sorted from them (not recorded which). These receptors were taken from an adult woman who had mild COVID-19 (a few samples of this study predate the infection). Cell type and time point are not known. Each CDR3 is given with its conserved first and last residue. A D gene is named only where the DNA matches it firmly. The listing skips clone size in some rows; elsewhere it reads once, few, many or a size class.

few,.,TRBV7-2,TRBJ1-5,TGTGCCAGCAGCCCCAGTGATGTAGACAGTCCCTATAACTATCAGCCCCAGCATTTT,CASSPSDVDSPYNYQPQHF
few,.,TRBV7-8,TRBJ1-1,TGTGCCAGCAGCTTACATGGCAGCACTGAAGCTTTCTTT,CASSLHGSTEAFF
few,.,TRBV7-9,TRBJ1-1,TGTGCCAGCAGCCCCAGGGGAAGTGACACTGAAGCTTTCTTT,CASSPRGSDTEAFF
.,TRBD2,TRBV10-3,TRBJ2-1,TGTGCCACAAAGCTAACGGGAGGTCGGGACAATGAGCAGTTCTTC,CATKLTGGRDNEQFF
.,TRBD1,TRBV24-1,TRBJ1-5,TGTGCCACCAGTGATCCTACCGGGACAGGGTCTCAGCCCCAGCATTTT,CATSDPTGTGSQPQHF
few,.,TRBV7-2,TRBJ2-1,TGTGCCAGCAGCATTAGGGCGGGCGGGACTGTGGGCTATGAGCAGTTCTTC,CASSIRAGGTVGYEQFF
.,TRBD1,TRBV18,TRBJ2-6,TGTGCCAGCTCACCCAGGACAGGGGTGAGCTCTGGGGCCAACGTCCTGACTTTC,CASSPRTGVSSGANVLTF
.,TRBD1,TRBV5-1,TRBJ2-1,TGCGCCAGCAGCTTGGACAGGGGTAGCGACAATGAGCAGTTCTTC,CASSLDRGSDNEQFF
.,.,TRBV5-1,TRBJ2-5,TGCGCCAGCAGCTTGGGTGCAGGGGATTCGGAGACCCAGTACTTC,CASSLGAGDSETQYF
.,TRBD1,TRBV5-6,TRBJ1-1,TGTGCCAGCAGCTTGGCCTCCGGGACAGGGAGTATAACTTTCTTT,CASSLASGTGSITFF
.,.,TRBV5-6,TRBJ1-2,TGTGCCAGCAGCTTTGTCGGGGAGTCGAGCTACACCTTC,CASSFVGESSYTF
.,TRBD2,TRBV3-1,TRBJ2-7,TGTGCCAGCAGCCAAGGCGACGGGACTAGCGGAAGCGGGCAGTACTTC,CASSQGDGTSGSGQYF
few,.,TRBV7-7,TRBJ2-5,TGTGCCAGCAGCGTCGGGGTGGTGGAGACCCAGTACTTC,CASSVGVVETQYF
.,.,TRBV6-1,TRBJ2-1,TGTGCCAGCAGTGCTGGGGGCGACCAGCAGTTCTTC,CASSAGGDQQFF
.,.,TRBV7-7,TRBJ2-5,TGTGCTAGCAGCTGGTTTGCCCAAGAGACCCAGTACTTC,CASSWFAQETQYF
once,.,TRBV11-3,TRBJ2-1,TGTGCCAGCAGCTTAAGTCTAGCCGCTGAAAACAATGAGCAGTTCTTC,CASSLSLAAENNEQFF
.,.,TRBV20-1,TRBJ2-2,TGCAGTGCTAGAGATCCGGCCGGGGAGCTGTTTTTT,CSARDPAGELFF
.,.,TRBV12-3/TRBV12-4,TRBJ2-5,TGTGCCAGCAGTTCCGGGATCCAAGAGACCCAGTACTTC,CASSSGIQETQYF
few,TRBD1,TRBV5-1,TRBJ2-7,TGCGCCAGCGACACCGGGACAGGCTCCTACGAGCAGTACTTC,CASDTGTGSYEQYF
.,.,TRBV3-1,TRBJ2-2,TGTGCCAGCAGCCAATTCCAGACCGGGGAGCTGTTTTTT,CASSQFQTGELFF
.,.,TRBV5-6,TRBJ2-2,TGTGCCAGCAGCTTTCGGGCAACACACGGGGAGCTGTTTTTT,CASSFRATHGELFF
.,.,TRBV5-1,TRBJ1-1,TGCGCCAGCAGCGGGGGAGAGGGGTCAGCCACTGAAGCTTTCTTT,CASSGGEGSATEAFF
few,.,TRBV7-2,TRBJ2-1,TGTGCCAGCAGCGCCTCCACATCGGGGCAGTTCTTC,CASSASTSGQFF
.,.,TRBV6-6,TRBJ2-5,TGTGCCAGCTGGGGAGCGGGTGAGACCCAGTACTTC,CASWGAGETQYF
.,.,TRBV10-3,TRBJ2-7,TGTGCCATCAGTGAGTCGAGCGGGCCCCCCTACGAGCAGTACTTC,CAISESSGPPYEQYF
few,.,TRBV5-5,TRBJ1-1,TGTGCCAGCAGCTTGGGCCCAGCTACAAACACTGAAGCTTTCTTT,CASSLGPATNTEAFF
few,.,TRBV12-3/TRBV12-4,TRBJ2-1,TGTGCCAGCAGTCCCTTTGGGGGAAGTGGGAATGAGCAGTTCTTC,CASSPFGGSGNEQFF
.,.,TRBV7-9,TRBJ2-6,TGTGCCAGCAGCTCAAGAACCTCTGGGGCCAACGTCCTGACTTTC,CASSSRTSGANVLTF
few,.,TRBV12-3/TRBV12-4,TRBJ2-1,TGTGCCAGCAGTCCCCATAGGGGCAATGAGCAGTTCTTC,CASSPHRGNEQFF
.,.,TRBV6-2/TRBV6-3,TRBJ1-1,TGTGCCAGCAGTTACGTGGGAGGTGCTTTCTTT,CASSYVGGAFF
few,TRBD1,TRBV15,TRBJ1-6,TGTGCCACCAGCACCGGGACAGGGTTAGGGCCCCTCCACTTT,CATSTGTGLGPLHF
.,.,TRBV7-8,TRBJ2-1,TGTGCCAGCAGCTTTCGGGCGTCCCCCTACAATGAGCAGTTCTTC,CASSFRASPYNEQFF
few,.,TRBV4-1,TRBJ2-3,TGCGCCAGCAGCCAAGAGAGTAGGGGGGGCGAGTATTTT,CASSQESRGGEYF
few,TRBD1,TRBV5-1,TRBJ2-7,TGCGCCAGCAGCCACCGGGACAGGGGTTACGAGCAGTACTTC,CASSHRDRGYEQYF